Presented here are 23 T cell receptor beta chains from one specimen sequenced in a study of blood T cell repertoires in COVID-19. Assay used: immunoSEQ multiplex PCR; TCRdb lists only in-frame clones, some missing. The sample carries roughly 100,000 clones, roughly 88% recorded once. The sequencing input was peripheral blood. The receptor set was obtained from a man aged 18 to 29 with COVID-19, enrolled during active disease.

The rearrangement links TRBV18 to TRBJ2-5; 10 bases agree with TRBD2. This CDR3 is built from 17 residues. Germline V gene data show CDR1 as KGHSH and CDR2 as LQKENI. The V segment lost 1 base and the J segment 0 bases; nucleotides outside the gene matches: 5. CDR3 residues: CASSPLPLAGYQETQYF. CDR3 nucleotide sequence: TGTGCCAGCTCACCACTGCCACTAGCGGGGTACCAAGAGACCCAGTACTTC.

CDR3 in DNA: TGTGCCAGCAGCCCCACTAGCGGTGTTAAGAATGAGCAGTTCTTC. Protein product: CASSPTSGVKNEQFF. This chain links TRBV11-2 with TRBJ2-1; 8 positions match TRBD2. CDR3 length: 15 amino acids. The junction had 10 bases not matched to a gene; V was cut back by 5 bases and J by 7 bases. Germline CDR1 and CDR2: SGHAT and FQNNGV.

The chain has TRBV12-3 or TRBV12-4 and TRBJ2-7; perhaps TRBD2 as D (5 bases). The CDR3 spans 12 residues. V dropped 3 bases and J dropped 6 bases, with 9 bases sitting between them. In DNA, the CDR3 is TGTGCCAGCAGTTTCGGTGAGGGCGAGCAGTACTTC. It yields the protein CASSFGEGEQYF.

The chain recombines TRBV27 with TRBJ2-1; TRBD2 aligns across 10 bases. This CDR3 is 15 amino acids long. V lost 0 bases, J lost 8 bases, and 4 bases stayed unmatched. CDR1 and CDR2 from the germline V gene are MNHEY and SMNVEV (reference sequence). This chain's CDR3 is CASSLSFGLADEQFF. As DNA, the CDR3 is TGTGCCAGCAGTTTATCTTTTGGACTAGCGGATGAGCAGTTCTTC.

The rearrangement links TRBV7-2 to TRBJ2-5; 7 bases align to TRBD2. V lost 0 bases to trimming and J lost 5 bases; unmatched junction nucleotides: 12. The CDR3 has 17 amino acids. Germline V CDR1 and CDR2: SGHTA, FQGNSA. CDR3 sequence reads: CASSLAGLAASGETQYF. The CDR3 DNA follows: TGTGCCAGCAGCTTAGCGGGTCTAGCGGCCAGCGGGGAGACCCAGTACTTC.

The CDR3 nucleotides are TGTGCCAGTAGTATTACTTGGAATGAAAAACTGTTTTTT. It codes for CASSITWNEKLFF. The V gene is TRBV19, the J gene TRBJ1-4; D unclear. V was trimmed by 3 bases and J by 5 bases, leaving 7 bases between them. The CDR3 is 13 amino acids. Germline values: CDR1 LNHDA, CDR2 SQIVND (reference sequence).

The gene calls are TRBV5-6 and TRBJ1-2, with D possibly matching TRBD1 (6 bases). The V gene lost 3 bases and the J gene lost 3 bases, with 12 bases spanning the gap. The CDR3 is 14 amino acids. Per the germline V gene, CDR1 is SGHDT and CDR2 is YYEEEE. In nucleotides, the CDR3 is TGTGCCAGCAGCTCCGGGGACATTTACTATGGCTACACCTTC. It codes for CASSSGDIYYGYTF.

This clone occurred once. CDR3 DNA: TGTGCCAGCAGCTTGGTGACATCGGGGGCTTTCTTT. This encodes CASSLVTSGAFF. This rearrangement joins TRBV5-6 to TRBJ1-1; D gene ambiguous. The V gene lost 0 bases and the J gene lost 11 bases, with 11 bases spanning the gap. Germline CDR1 is SGHDT and CDR2 is YYEEEE. The CDR3 runs 12 residues.

The DNA for the CDR3 is TGTGCCAGCAGTTTATTGGCCAGAGAGCAGTACTTC. Its translation is CASSLLAREQYF. The chain combines TRBV28 with TRBJ2-7; no clear D. The CDR3 is 12 amino acids. V lost 1 base and J lost 7, with 8 bases in between. Germline V lookup: CDR1 MDHEN, CDR2 SYDVKM.

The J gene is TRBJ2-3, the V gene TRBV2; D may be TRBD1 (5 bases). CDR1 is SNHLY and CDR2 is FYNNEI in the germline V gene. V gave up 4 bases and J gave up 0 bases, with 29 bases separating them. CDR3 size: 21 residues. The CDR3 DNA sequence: TGTGCCAGCAGTGTCTTAGGCCTACGGACAAGAATCACGGAGAGCACAGATACGCAGTATTTT. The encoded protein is CASSVLGLRTRITESTDTQYF. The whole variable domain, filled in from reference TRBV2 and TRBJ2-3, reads EPEVTQTPSHQVTQMGQEVILRCVPISNHLYFYWYRQILGQKVEFLVSFYNNEISEKSEIFDDQFSVERPDGSNFTLKIRSTKLEDSAMYFCASSVLGLRTRITESTDTQYFGPGTRLTVL.

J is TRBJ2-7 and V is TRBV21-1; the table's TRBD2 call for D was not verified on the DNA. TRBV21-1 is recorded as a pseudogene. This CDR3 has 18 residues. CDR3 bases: TGTGCCAGCAGCAAGGAGCGGGAGGTCCCTACGGGGGGCTACGAGCAGTACTTC. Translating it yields CASSKEREVPTGGYEQYF.

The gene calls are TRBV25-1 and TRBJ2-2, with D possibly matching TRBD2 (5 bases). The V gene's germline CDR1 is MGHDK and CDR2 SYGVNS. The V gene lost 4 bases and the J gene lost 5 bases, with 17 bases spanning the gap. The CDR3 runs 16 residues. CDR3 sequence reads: CASSGYDYLGTGELFF. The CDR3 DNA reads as TGTGCCAGCAGTGGTTACGACTATCTGGGGACCGGGGAGCTGTTTTTT.

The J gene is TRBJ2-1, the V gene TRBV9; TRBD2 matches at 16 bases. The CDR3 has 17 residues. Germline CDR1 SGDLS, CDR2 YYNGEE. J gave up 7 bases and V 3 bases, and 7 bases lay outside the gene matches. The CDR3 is CASSGAGTSGRVNEQFF. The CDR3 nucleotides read TGTGCCAGCAGCGGTGCGGGGACTAGCGGGAGGGTGAATGAGCAGTTCTTC.

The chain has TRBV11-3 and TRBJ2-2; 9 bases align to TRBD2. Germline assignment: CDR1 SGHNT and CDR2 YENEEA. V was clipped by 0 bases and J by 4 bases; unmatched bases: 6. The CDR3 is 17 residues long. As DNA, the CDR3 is TGTGCCAGCAGCTTAGAAACGGGACTAGCACCCACCGGGGAGCTGTTTTTT. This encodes CASSLETGLAPTGELFF.

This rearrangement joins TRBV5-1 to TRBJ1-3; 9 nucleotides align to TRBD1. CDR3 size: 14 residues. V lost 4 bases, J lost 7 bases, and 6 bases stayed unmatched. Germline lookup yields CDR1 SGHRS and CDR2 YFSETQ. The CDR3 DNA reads TGCGCCAGCAGCCGGGACAGGGCCCGGAACACCATATATTTT. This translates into CASSRDRARNTIYF.

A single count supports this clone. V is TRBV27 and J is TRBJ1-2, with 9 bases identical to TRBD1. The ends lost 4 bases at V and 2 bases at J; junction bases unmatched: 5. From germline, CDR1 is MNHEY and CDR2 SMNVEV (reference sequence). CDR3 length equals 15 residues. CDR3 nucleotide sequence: TGTGCCAGCAGTTCGCGGACAGGGGAGAACTATGGCTACACCTTC. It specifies CASSSRTGENYGYTF.

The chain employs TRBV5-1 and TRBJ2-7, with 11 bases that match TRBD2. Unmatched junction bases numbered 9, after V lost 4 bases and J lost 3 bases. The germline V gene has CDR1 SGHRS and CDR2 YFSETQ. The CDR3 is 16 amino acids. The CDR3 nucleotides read TGCGCCAGCAGCCCCTTACTAGCGGGAGCCCTCTACGAGCAGTACTTC. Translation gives CASSPLLAGALYEQYF.

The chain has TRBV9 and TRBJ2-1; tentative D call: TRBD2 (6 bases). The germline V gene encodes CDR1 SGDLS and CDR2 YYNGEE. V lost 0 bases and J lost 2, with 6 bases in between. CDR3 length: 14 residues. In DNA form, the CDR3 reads TGTGCCAGCAGCGTAGGGACTACCTACAATGAGCAGTTCTTC. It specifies CASSVGTTYNEQFF.

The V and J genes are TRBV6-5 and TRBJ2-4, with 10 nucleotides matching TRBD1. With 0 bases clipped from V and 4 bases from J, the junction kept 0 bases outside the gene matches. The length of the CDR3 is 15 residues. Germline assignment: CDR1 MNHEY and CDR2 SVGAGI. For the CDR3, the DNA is TGTGCCAGCAGTTACTCGGGACAGGGGAAAAACATTCAGTACTTC. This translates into CASSYSGQGKNIQYF.

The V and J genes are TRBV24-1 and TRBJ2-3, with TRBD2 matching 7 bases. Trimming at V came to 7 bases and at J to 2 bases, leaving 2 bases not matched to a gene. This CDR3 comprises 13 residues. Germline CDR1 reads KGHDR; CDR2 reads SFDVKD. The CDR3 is CATRGGITDTQYF. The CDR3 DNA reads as TGTGCCACCAGGGGAGGGATCACAGATACGCAGTATTTT.

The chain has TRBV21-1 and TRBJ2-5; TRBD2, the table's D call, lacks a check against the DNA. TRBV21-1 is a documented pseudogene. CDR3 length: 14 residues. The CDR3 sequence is CASSKRAYRETQYF. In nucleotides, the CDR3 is TGTGCCAGCAGCAAACGAGCATACCGGGAGACCCAGTACTTC.

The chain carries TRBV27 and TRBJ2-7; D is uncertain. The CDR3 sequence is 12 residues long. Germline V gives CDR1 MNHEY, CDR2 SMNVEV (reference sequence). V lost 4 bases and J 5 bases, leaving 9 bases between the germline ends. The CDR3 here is CASSSRSHEQYF. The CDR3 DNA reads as TGTGCCAGCAGTTCGAGATCTCACGAGCAGTACTTC.

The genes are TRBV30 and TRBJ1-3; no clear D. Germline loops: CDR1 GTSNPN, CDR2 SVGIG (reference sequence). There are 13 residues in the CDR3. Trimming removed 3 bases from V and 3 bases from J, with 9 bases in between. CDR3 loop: CAWSPGDGNTIYF. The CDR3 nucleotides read TGTGCCTGGAGCCCGGGTGATGGAAACACCATATATTTT.